Each of the 4 T cell receptor beta chains below was sequenced from the same sample in a study of cytomegalovirus exposure and HLA in healthy donors. Researchers ran the PCR with 60 Vbeta and 13 Jbeta primers. TCRdb's copy holds only in-frame clones and misses some; the assay was immunoSEQ multiplex PCR. In the table there are roughly 120,000 clones, 80% of which are singletons. What was sequenced was PBMCs. The receptors come from a male donor in good health and CMV-seronegative.

The rearrangement links TRBV5-4 to TRBJ1-1; D gene ambiguous. V was pared by 4 bases and J by 1 base, with 14 bases between. The CDR3 consists of 15 residues. Germline loops: CDR1 SGHNT, CDR2 YYREEE (reference sequence). CDR3 protein: CASSPPELGNTEAFF. The CDR3 DNA sequence: TGTGCCAGCAGCCCCCCGGAGTTGGGGAACACTGAAGCTTTCTTT.

The gene calls are TRBV11-2 and TRBJ1-1, with D possibly being TRBD1 (6 bases). From germline, CDR1 is SGHAT and CDR2 FQNNGV. The CDR3 has 15 residues. The V gene lost 5 bases and the J gene lost 5 bases, with 18 bases spanning the gap. The CDR3 reads CASSTKLQGLTEAFF. In DNA, the CDR3 is TGTGCCAGCAGCACAAAGCTACAGGGATTAACTGAAGCTTTCTTT.

This clone was seen once. The chain joins TRBV27 to TRBJ1-1; 11 bases agree with TRBD1. There are 15 residues in the CDR3. Germline CDR1 is MNHEY and CDR2 is SMNVEV (reference sequence). V lost 6 bases and J lost 4; bases outside the gene matches: 7. CDR3 protein: CASRLWDRGATEAFF. The CDR3 DNA reads as TGTGCCAGCAGACTATGGGACAGGGGGGCCACTGAAGCTTTCTTT.

The J gene is TRBJ2-3, the V gene TRBV6-5; 8 bases line up with TRBD1. The germline CDR1 and CDR2 sequences are MNHEY and SVGAGI. The CDR3 loop spans 14 amino acids. The V gene end was trimmed by 7 bases and the J gene end by 3 bases; junction bases not matched to a gene: 6. In DNA, the CDR3 is TGTGCCAGCACCTACAGGGGGATGACAGATACGCAGTATTTT. This gives the protein CASTYRGMTDTQYF.